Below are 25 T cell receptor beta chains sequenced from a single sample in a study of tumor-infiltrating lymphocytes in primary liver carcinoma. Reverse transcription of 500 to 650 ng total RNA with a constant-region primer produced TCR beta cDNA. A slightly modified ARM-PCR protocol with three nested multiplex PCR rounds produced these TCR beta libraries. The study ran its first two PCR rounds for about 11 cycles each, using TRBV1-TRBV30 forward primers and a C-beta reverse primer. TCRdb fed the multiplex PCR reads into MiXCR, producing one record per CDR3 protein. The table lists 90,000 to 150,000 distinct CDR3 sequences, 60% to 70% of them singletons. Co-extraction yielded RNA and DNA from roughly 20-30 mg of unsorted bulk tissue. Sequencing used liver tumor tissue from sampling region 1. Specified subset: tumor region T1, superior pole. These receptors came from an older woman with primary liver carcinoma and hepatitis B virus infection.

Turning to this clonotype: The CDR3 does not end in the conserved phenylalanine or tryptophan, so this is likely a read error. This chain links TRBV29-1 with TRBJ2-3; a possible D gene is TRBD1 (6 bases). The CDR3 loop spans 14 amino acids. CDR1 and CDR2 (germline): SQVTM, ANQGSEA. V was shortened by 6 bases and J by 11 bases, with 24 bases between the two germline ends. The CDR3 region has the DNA TGCAGCGTCAGGACCTTGCAATTATCAGGGGAGCAGTATCTT. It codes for CSVRTLQLSGEQYL.

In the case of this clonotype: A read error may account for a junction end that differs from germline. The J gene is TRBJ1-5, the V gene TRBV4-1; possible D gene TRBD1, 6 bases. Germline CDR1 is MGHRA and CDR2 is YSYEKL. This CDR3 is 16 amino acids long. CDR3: CTSSQAGTLVGQPQHF. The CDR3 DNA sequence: TGCACCAGCAGCCAAGCCGGGACACTCGTGGGTCAGCCCCAGCATTTT.

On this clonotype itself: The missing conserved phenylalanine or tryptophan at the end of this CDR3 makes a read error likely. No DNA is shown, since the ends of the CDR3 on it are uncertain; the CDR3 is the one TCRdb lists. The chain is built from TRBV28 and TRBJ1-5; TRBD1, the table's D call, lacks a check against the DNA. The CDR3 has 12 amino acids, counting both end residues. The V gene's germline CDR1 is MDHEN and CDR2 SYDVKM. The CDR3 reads CASSRTPQPQNV.

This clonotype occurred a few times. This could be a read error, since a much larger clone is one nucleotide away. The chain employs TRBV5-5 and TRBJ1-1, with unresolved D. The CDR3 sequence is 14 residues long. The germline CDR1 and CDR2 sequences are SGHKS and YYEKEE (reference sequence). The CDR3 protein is CASSSLTGNAEAFF. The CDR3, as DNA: TGTGCCAGCAGCTCGCTGACGGGGAACGCTGAAGCTTTCTTT.

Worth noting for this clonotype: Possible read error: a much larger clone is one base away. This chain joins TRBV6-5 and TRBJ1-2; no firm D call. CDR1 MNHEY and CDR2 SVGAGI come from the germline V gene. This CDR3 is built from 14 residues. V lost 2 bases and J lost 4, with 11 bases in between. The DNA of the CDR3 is TGTGCCAGCAGTTACACCTGGTCGCGCTATGGCTACACCTTC. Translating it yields CASSYTWSRYGYTF.

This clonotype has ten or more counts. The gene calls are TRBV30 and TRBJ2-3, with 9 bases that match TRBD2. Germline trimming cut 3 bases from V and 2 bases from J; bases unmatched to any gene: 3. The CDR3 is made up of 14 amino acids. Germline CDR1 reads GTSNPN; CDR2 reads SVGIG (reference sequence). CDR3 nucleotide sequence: TGTGCCTGGAGGGTAGCGGGAGACACAGATACGCAGTATTTT. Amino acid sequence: CAWRVAGDTDTQYF.

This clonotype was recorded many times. In DNA form, the CDR3 reads TGTGCCAGCAGGTCAGAGTTAGGGGGCTGGGACGAGCAGTACTTC. This sequence encodes CASRSELGGWDEQYF. The V and J genes are TRBV7-8 and TRBJ2-7; TRBD1 aligns across 7 bases. This CDR3 contains 15 residues. Germline CDR1 is SGHVS and CDR2 is FQNEAQ. J gave up 5 bases and V 6 bases, and 13 bases lay outside the gene matches.

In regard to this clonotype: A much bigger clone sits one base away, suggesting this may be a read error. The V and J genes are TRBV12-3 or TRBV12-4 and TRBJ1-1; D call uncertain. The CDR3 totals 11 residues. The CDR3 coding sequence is TGTGCCAGCAGGGTGAGGACTGGAGCTTTCTTT. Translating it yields CASRVRTGAFF.

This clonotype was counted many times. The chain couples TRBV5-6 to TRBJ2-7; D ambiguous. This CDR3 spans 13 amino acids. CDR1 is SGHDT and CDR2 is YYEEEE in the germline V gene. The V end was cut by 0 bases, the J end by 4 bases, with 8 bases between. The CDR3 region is CASSLGQQYEQYF. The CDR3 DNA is TGTGCCAGCAGCTTGGGACAACAATACGAGCAGTACTTC.

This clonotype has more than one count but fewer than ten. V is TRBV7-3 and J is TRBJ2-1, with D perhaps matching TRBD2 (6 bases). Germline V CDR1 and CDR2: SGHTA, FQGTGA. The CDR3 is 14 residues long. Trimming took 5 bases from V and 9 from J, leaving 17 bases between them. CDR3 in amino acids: CASSAGHSGGEQFF. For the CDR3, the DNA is TGTGCCAGCAGCGCAGGGCACTCCGGGGGTGAGCAGTTCTTC.

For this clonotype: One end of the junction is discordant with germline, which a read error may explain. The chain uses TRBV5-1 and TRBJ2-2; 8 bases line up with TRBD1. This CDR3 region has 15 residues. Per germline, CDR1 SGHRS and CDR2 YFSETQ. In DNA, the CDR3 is TGCGCCAGCCGCCAGGGACAGGCTAACACCGGGGAACTGTTTTTT. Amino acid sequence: CASRQGQANTGELFF. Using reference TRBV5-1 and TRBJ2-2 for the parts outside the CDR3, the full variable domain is KAGVTQTPRYLIKTRGQQVTLSCSPISGHRSVSWYQQTPGQGLQFLFEYFSETQRNKGNFPGRFSGRQFSNSRSEMNVSTLELGDSALYLCASRQGQANTGELFFGEGSRLTVL.

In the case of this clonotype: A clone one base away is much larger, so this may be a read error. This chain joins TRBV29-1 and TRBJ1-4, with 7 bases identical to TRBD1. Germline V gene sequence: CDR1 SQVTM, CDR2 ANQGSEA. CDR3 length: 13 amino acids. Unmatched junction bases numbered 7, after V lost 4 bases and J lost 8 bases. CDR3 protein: CSVAPTGKEKLFF. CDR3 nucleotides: TGCAGCGTTGCCCCGACAGGGAAAGAAAAACTGTTTTTT.

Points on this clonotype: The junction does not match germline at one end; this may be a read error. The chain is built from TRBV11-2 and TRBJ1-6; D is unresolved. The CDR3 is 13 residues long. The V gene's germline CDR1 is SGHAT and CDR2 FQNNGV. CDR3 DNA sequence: TGTGCCAGCAGCTTCGTAATGAATTCAGCCCTCCACTTC. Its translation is CASSFVMNSALHF.

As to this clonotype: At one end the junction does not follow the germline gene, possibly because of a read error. For the CDR3, the DNA is TGTGCCAGCAGCTTAGATCCGATCCGGGTGCTGCGCTATAGCTACACCTTC. Translating gives CASSLDPIRVLRYSYTF. The J gene is TRBJ1-2, the V gene TRBV11-2; D gene uncertain. Germline V gives CDR1 SGHAT, CDR2 FQNNGV. CDR3 length: 17 residues.

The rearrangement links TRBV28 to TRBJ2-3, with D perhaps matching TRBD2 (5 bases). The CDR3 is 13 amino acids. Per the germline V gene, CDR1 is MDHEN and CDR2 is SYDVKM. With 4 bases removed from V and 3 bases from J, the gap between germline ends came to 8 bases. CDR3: CASSSGWTDTQYF. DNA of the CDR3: TGTGCCAGCAGTTCGGGGTGGACAGATACGCAGTATTTT.

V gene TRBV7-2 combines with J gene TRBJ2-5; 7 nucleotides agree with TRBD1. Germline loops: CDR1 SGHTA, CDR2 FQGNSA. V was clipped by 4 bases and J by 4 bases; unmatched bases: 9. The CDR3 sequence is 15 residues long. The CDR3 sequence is CASSSPQGVTETQYF. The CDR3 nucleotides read TGTGCCAGCAGCTCCCCCCAGGGGGTCACAGAGACCCAGTACTTC.

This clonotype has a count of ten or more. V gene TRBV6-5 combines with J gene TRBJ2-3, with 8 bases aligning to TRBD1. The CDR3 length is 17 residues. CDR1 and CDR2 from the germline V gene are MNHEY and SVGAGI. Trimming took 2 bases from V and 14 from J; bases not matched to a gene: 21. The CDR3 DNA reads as TGTGCCAGCAGTTACGTAACCGTGCGGGGCAGGGGGCGTTCTATGTATTTT. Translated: CASSYVTVRGRGRSMYF.

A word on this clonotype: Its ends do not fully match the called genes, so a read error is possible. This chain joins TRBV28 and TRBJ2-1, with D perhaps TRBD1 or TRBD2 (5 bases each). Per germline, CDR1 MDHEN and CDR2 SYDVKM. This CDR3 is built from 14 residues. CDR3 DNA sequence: TGTGCCAGCAGGAGGGTAGGGGAATACAAAGAGCAGTTCTTC. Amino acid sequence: CASRRVGEYKEQFF.

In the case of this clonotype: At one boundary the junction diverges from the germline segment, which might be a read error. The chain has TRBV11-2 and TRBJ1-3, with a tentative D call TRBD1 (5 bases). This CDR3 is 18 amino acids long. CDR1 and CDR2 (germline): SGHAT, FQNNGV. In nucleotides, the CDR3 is TGTGCCAGTAGCTCGCACCTCCCGACAGATAGCTCTGGAAACACCATATATTTT. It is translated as CASSSHLPTDSSGNTIYF.

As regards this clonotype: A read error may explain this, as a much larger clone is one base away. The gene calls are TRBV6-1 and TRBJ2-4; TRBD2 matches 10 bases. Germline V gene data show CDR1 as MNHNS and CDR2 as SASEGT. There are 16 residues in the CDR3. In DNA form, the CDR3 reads TGTGCCAGCAGAACCGGGACTAGCGCGGGCAAAGACATTCAGTACTTC. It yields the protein CASRTGTSAGKDIQYF.

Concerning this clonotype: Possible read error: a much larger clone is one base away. In DNA form, the CDR3 reads TGTGCCAGCAGTTTATCGGCAGGGAGGGGCTGCACCTTC. It yields the protein CASSLSAGRGCTF. The rearrangement uses TRBV28 and TRBJ1-2, with D perhaps matching TRBD1 (5 bases). In germline, CDR1 is MDHEN, CDR2 SYDVKM. CDR3 length: 13 residues.

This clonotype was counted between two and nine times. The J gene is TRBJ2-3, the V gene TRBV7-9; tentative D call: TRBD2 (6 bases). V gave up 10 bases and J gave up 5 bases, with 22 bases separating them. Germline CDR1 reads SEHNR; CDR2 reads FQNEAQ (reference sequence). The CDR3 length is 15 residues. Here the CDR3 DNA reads TGTGCCACTCAGCGGGCGGGGATTCAGGAAGATACGCAGTATTTT. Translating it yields CATQRAGIQEDTQYF.

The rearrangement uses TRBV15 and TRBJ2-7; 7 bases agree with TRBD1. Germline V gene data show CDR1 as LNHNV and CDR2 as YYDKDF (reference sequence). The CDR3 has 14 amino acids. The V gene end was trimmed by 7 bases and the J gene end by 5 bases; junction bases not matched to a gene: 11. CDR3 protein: CATNSRDRVDEQYF. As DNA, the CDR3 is TGTGCCACCAACAGCCGGGACAGAGTAGACGAGCAGTACTTC. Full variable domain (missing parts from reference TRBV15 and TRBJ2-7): DAMVIQNPRYQVTQFGKPVTLSCSQTLNHNVMYWYQQKSSQAPKLLFHYYDKDFNNEADTPDNFQSRRPNTSFCFLDIRSPGLGDTAMYLCATNSRDRVDEQYFGPGTRLTVT.

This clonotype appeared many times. The CDR3 sequence is CASSHSGPSGGNTIYF. The CDR3 coding sequence is TGTGCCAGCAGCCACTCCGGGCCCTCGGGGGGAAACACCATATATTTT. This chain uses TRBV4-2 with TRBJ1-3; D is unresolved. The CDR3 covers 16 residues. Trimming took 3 bases from V and 4 from J, leaving 16 bases between them. Germline CDR1 and CDR2: LGHNA and YNFKEQ.

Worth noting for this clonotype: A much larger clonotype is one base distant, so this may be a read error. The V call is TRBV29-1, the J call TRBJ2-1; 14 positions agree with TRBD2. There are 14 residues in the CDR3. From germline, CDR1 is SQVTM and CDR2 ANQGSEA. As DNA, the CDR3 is TGCAACGTAGCTGGGACTAGCGGGGGCAATGAGCAGTTCTTC. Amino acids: CNVAGTSGGNEQFF.